This TCR beta chain was found in a study of cytomegalovirus exposure and HLA in healthy donors (dated by TCRdb to about 2017). General notes on the study: In an earlier analysis of several hundred of the donors, approximately 260 Gb of sequence data and just under 120 million unique TCR beta sequences from roughly 180 million T cells were reported. About 310 gigabases of sequencing data and tens of millions of unique TCR sequences were included in an early release covering roughly 700 HLA-typed donors. Of the roughly 400 genotyped donors, approximately 80% fell in the genetic ancestry cluster associated with self-reported Caucasian donors. The study aimed to test whether cataloging public T cell receptors could reveal signatures of past pathogen exposure. The study used immunosequencing to profile the T cell repertoires of several hundred subjects and linked those repertoires to cytomegalovirus serostatus. In addition to the first cohort of 650 to 750 subjects, a separate validation cohort of 120 different subjects was used. To predict cytomegalovirus infection status, the study combined high-throughput TCR immunosequencing, statistical association of individual TCRs with disease status, and machine learning. A later analysis re-analyzed previously published TCR beta repertoires from about 730 donors and added high-resolution HLA genotyping to study TCR occurrence patterns. In the later analysis, no new phenotypic data were used to find candidate immune exposures; instead, reliance was placed on TCR beta sequences and their occurrence across donors. An earlier analysis of approximately 580 of the donors used high-throughput TCR beta sequencing to judge whether each TCR beta V gene segment behaved as functional or pseudogenic. Alongside the repertoire data, information on donor age, sex, ethnicity and CMV serostatus was compiled. A later genetic analysis took genome-wide SNP genotypes for about 55% of the 666 donors and used that subset as a discovery cohort. All discovery cohort repertoires had been generated using a single sequencing platform. Class I and class II HLA loci were covered by the typing at four-digit resolution. Typing coverage varied by locus: roughly 629-640 donors for A, B, C, DRB1 and DQB1; roughly 560 for DQA1; about 570 for DPA1; approximately 470 for DPB1. Because of strong linkage in the cohort, a few DR-DQ haplotypes were treated as single units for association and clustering. Across some 400 genotyped donors of the cohort, an average of about 240,000 unique TCR beta nucleotide sequences per donor were sequenced, and 15% to 20% of those sequences were non-productive. Overall study results and their limits: Most TCR sequences were observed very rarely across donors, whereas some public TCRs were present in many individuals. Specific HLA alleles were associated with over 15,000 TCR beta sequences at a false discovery rate of 0.05 in a later analysis. In vitro tests confirmed that a few of the cytomegalovirus-associated TCR beta chains recognize cytomegalovirus antigens. When HLA alleles, especially DR and DQ, strongly co-occurred, attributing TCR associations to individual alleles was difficult. Some IMGT-functional V segments, including TRBV6-2 and TRBV6-3, could not be distinguished by the 87-base-pair reads and were therefore excluded. The authors suggested that the approach could potentially be extended to other disease states and immunological phenotypes. A later analysis found that TCR association rates varied across HLA loci, with DRB1 alleles showing the most associated TCRs and HLA-C alleles the fewest. In a later genetic analysis, fewer N-insertions in productive TCRs were reported among donors in an Asian-associated ancestry cluster than the roughly 700-donor mean. Correlated functional status among segregating V segments might be attributable to linkage disequilibrium, but an unknown experimental factor could not be ruled out. A further reported finding was that TCR beta sequences accurately predicted the HLA-A and HLA-B alleles for most subjects in the first cohort. An earlier analysis of some 560 of the donors showed that most TCR beta V segments appeared in productive rearrangements either about 90% or about 30% of the time, which broadly matched IMGT annotations. A later genetic analysis associated a missense DCLRE1C variant with V-gene and J-gene trimming of TCR beta chains, and an independent cohort replicated the association. A group of highly shared sequence variants was considered likely to be a technical artifact of the sequencing pipeline. Presence/absence analyses assumed roughly uniform sequencing depth across donors, an assumption that may not hold. The only immune exposure information available for the cohort was CMV serostatus. Because counts were too low, about 18 rarely observed V segments, including chromosome 9 orphons, were left out of the earlier analysis of 500 to 650 of the donors. A later analysis found that HLA-associated TCR beta chains were more clonally expanded and had lower generation probabilities than equally common non-associated chains. The cohort was sequenced for TCR beta chains only, and without alpha or paired-chain data the features that could be detected were limited. Because some donors lacked HLA typing at each locus, the association tests relied only on the typed subset. According to a later analysis, parvovirus B19, influenza, CMV and Epstein-Barr virus appeared linked to several top co-occurrence clusters. The study listed around 160 TCR beta chains as associated with cytomegalovirus. In both the original and validation cohorts, the classifier was reported to diagnose cytomegalovirus status with high specificity and sensitivity. Most CMV-associated TCR beta chains appeared to be HLA-restricted in a later analysis, and the HLA associations seemed to be driven largely by CMV exposure.

The CDR3 spans 14 residues, from the cysteine through the phenylalanine. The CDR3 DNA has 42 bases and is translated from base 1. CDR1 is given as MRHNA and CDR2 as SNTAGT, both from the germline V gene. V loses 2 bases, J loses 7 bases, and the germline ends lie 14 bases apart. Worth noting for this clone: Which antigen it targets is not known.

The cohort was made up of 666 healthy bone marrow donors. All cohort members were sampled while nominally healthy, although unrecorded immune exposures were likely present. The donor tested CMV seronegative, placing the donor among the roughly 340 seronegative members of the cohort. A peripheral blood sample was collected from each donor, and TCR beta sequencing was performed on peripheral blood mononuclear cells. The Qiagen DNeasy Blood Extraction Kit was used to extract genomic DNA from the blood cell samples. The method behind the library was the immunoSEQ multiplex PCR assay. The multiplex PCR relied on a mix of 60 forward primers for TCR Vbeta segments and 13 reverse primers for TCR Jbeta segments. The CDR3 region of rearranged TCR beta genes was amplified from genomic DNA by a multiplex PCR assay. On the Illumina HiSeq System, the amplified TCR beta libraries were sequenced as 87-base-pair reads. In the paper's pipeline: A later analysis counted tens of millions of unique TCR beta chains across the roughly 700 repertoires, and 9.5 million to 11 million of these chains were shared by at least two donors. Raw reads were error-corrected and collapsed into unique sequences with a nearest-neighbor algorithm that merged closely related sequences to remove PCR and sequencing errors. To assign V, D and J gene segments, CDR3 sequences were aligned to IMGT reference sequences. For a sequence to be retained, a match of at least six nucleotides to both a V gene segment and a J gene segment was required. A rearrangement was called productive if the CDR3 had no stop codons and remained in frame with V and J, and every other rearrangement was called non-productive. Following IMGT convention, CDR3 was defined as the stretch from the second conserved V-encoded cysteine up to the conserved J-encoded phenylalanine. The earlier analysis of 500 to 750 of the donors excluded any sequence lacking an unambiguous match to a single V gene segment. In an earlier analysis of 450 to 700 of the donors, V segments were called functional above 56.7% productive rearrangements and were called segregating when the between-donor standard deviation exceeded 5%. A statistical classification framework was built for diagnosing cytomegalovirus status from the catalog of TCR beta chain sequences. In a later analysis, TCR nucleotide sequences were compared against IMGT/GENE-DB human TR gene sequences so that V and J genes could be assigned. In a later analysis, CDR3 sequences and most-parsimonious VDJ recombination scenarios were assigned using the TCRdist pipeline. In a later analysis, each TCR beta chain was defined by its CDR3 amino acid sequence together with its V-gene family, and reads lacking a unique V-gene family were excluded. A later analysis removed several hundred highly shared, low-generation-probability nucleotide sequences to deal with suspected cross-contamination and a sequencing artifact. For each public chain, a later analysis derived a clonal expansion index from normalized ranks of inferred template counts within each repertoire. In a later analysis, generation probabilities were computed using a VDJ recombination model fitted to out-of-frame rearrangements, and the results were checked against IGoR. A later analysis scored TCR-TCR, TCR-HLA and TCR-CMV co-occurrence with hypergeometric tests, applying a repertoire-size bias correction to TCR pairs. In a later analysis, false discovery rates were estimated by permuting HLA or CMV assignments 20 times. A later analysis grouped co-occurring TCRs with DBSCAN, adding TCRdist sequence similarity when clustering within HLA-allele-positive subsets. Repertoires with fewer than 30,000 or more than 120,000 public chains were left out of co-occurrence clustering, as were five repertoires with anomalous nucleotide sharing. What TCRdb holds here is the immuneACCESS table cut down to in-frame rearrangements. Part of the clones is not present; checked against another copy, under half of the missing clones reflect an unresolved V gene, and the others are unexplained. D and trimming were read from the DNA, whereas the V and J calls and clone size are those reported in that table. The data table for this sample lists about 160,000 clones. 1.3% of the sample comes from the top ten.

Sequencing was performed on PBMCs. This receptor was obtained from a woman in her sixties in good health and CMV-seronegative. Recombination connected TRBV6-4 to TRBJ1-1; TRBD1 could be the D gene, as 5 bases match. The nucleotide sequence reads as follows: TGTGCCAGCAGTGACGGGATCGACGGGGGTGAAGCTTTCTTT. This gives the protein CASSDGIDGGEAFF.